The T cell receptor beta chain described here comes from a study of OX40 agonist ivuxolimab in advanced cancers. The protocol was immunoSEQ multiplex PCR, while the TCRdb copy is restricted to in-frame clones and leaves out a portion. The sample yields around 84,000 clones, more than 70% seen once. Deletions cut 4 bases from V and 4 bases from J, with 8 bases between. The CDR3 extends over 13 amino acids. Germline CDR1 reads WNHNN; CDR2 reads SYGVQD (reference sequence). The specimen was CD4+ or CD8+ T cells sorted from blood, collected in a trial of the OX40 agonist ivuxolimab. This TCR was recovered from an adult with an advanced solid tumor such as melanoma, head and neck, liver or kidney cancer. V and J are TRBV10-1 and TRBJ2-1; D call uncertain. The DNA for the CDR3 is TGCGCCAGCAGTGGGCCTCGGTACAATGAGCAGTTCTTC. It yields the protein CASSGPRYNEQFF.